The 32 T cell receptor beta chains listed next were all sequenced from one sample in a study of T cells after yellow fever vaccination. TCRdb re-analysed the 5' RACE reads in MiXCR, keeping a single row per CDR3 protein. This table has over 150,000 distinct CDR3 sequences, approximately 6% appearing once. Sample: CD4+ T cells sorted from PBMCs, taken on the day of the first yellow fever vaccination. The receptor set was obtained from a man aged 18 to 30 who received the YFV17D yellow fever vaccine.

Turning to this clonotype: This clone may be a read error of a much larger clone one base away. Since no conserved phenylalanine or tryptophan closes the CDR3, a read error is the likely cause. The rearrangement links TRBV2 to TRBJ2-1, with 10 positions matching TRBD2. V was pared by 6 bases and J by 3 bases, with 2 bases of the junction left unmatched. The length of the CDR3 is 14 residues. Germline loops: CDR1 SNHLY, CDR2 FYNNEI. CDR3 DNA: TGTGCCAGCAGCTGGACTAGCGGCTACAATGAGCAGTTCTCC. Translated, it gives CASSWTSGYNEQFS.

The J gene is TRBJ2-7, the V gene TRBV5-3, with D perhaps TRBD2 (5 bases). TRBV5-3 is marked as an open reading frame, function uncertain. This CDR3 comprises 13 residues. Trimming removed 8 bases at V and 6 bases at J, with 18 bases between. CDR3 coding DNA: TGTGCCAGCGGCCGCGGGCTCCTCTGCGAGCAGTACTTC. The encoded protein is CASGRGLLCEQYF.

CDR3 nucleotide sequence: TGTGCCAGCAGCCCTGGGACAGGGGGCTCGGCTGAAGCTTTCTTT. Its translation: CASSPGTGGSAEAFF. The rearrangement links TRBV7-2 to TRBJ1-1; TRBD1 matches 12 bases. The CDR3 spans 15 residues. Germline lookup yields CDR1 SGHTA and CDR2 FQGNSA. With V trimmed by 5 bases and J by 6 bases, 7 bases remained unmatched.

This clonotype was observed at least ten times. The chain carries TRBV11-2 and TRBJ2-7; the D is unclear. The V gene lost 0 bases and the J gene lost 4 bases, with 13 bases spanning the gap. Germline V CDR1 and CDR2: SGHAT, FQNNGV. The CDR3 is 15 amino acids. The CDR3 loop reads CASSLDPGPHYEQYF. In nucleotides, the CDR3 is TGTGCCAGCAGCTTAGATCCTGGGCCCCATTACGAGCAGTACTTC.

The rearrangement joins TRBV12-3 or TRBV12-4 to TRBJ2-7; D ambiguous. This CDR3 region has 12 residues. V gave up 3 bases and J gave up 3 bases, with 6 bases separating them. CDR3 DNA: TGTGCCAGCAGTTTTGCCCACTACGAGCAGTACTTC. As protein: CASSFAHYEQYF.

This clonotype came up many times. The chain has TRBV7-8 and TRBJ2-5; tentatively, D is TRBD1 (5 bases). Germline loops: CDR1 SGHVS, CDR2 FQNEAQ. CDR3 length equals 14 residues. V dropped 1 base and J dropped 1 base, with 7 bases sitting between them. CDR3 amino acids: CASSLDQGQETQYF. The CDR3 coding sequence is TGTGCCAGCAGCTTAGACCAGGGCCAAGAGACCCAGTACTTC.

This clonotype was seen repeatedly, ten times or more. CDR3 sequence: CASSTRYQETQYF. The CDR3 bases are TGTGCCAGCAGTACGAGGTACCAAGAGACCCAGTACTTC. This chain uses TRBV27 with TRBJ2-5; no definite D call. From germline, CDR1 is MNHEY and CDR2 SMNVEV (reference sequence). Trimming took 5 bases from V and 0 from J, leaving 7 bases between them. The CDR3 runs to 13 residues.

This clonotype has ten or more counts. The chain employs TRBV20-1 and TRBJ2-1; D remains ambiguous. Germline V CDR1 and CDR2: DFQATT, SNEGSKA (reference sequence). The CDR3 has 15 amino acids. V dropped 1 base and J dropped 7 bases, with 17 bases sitting between them. The CDR3 spells CSARVFPLVGNEQFF. The DNA for the CDR3 is TGCAGTGCTAGAGTCTTCCCGCTGGTGGGGAATGAGCAGTTCTTC.

This clonotype appeared many times. This chain links TRBV20-1 with TRBJ1-2; TRBD1 matches 11 bases. The V segment lost 1 base and the J segment 6 bases; nucleotides outside the gene matches: 7. This CDR3 has 15 residues. Germline V gene sequence: CDR1 DFQATT, CDR2 SNEGSKA (reference sequence). This chain's CDR3 is CSARGGTGGPNGYTF. The CDR3 bases are TGCAGTGCTAGAGGAGGGACAGGGGGGCCAAATGGCTACACCTTC.

This clonotype was counted many times. The V gene is TRBV9, the J gene TRBJ2-7; 8 bases are shared with TRBD1. In germline, CDR1 is SGDLS, CDR2 YYNGEE. Trimming at V came to 0 bases and at J to 3 bases, leaving 5 bases not matched to a gene. CDR3 size: 15 residues. The DNA of the CDR3 is TGTGCCAGCAGCGTAGGGACAGGGTCGTTCTACGAGCAGTACTTC. Protein sequence: CASSVGTGSFYEQYF.

This clonotype was seen many times. The chain uses TRBV29-1 and TRBJ2-5, with 10 bases lining up with TRBD2. Germline V gene sequence: CDR1 SQVTM, CDR2 ANQGSEA. CDR3 length: 15 amino acids. V was pared by 6 bases and J by 3 bases, with 10 bases of the junction left unmatched. The CDR3 sequence is CSVGRETSGEETQYF. The CDR3 DNA reads TGCAGCGTCGGGCGTGAAACTAGCGGGGAAGAGACCCAGTACTTC.

The sample holds a few counts of this clonotype. This chain links TRBV20-1 with TRBJ2-1, with D perhaps TRBD2 (6 bases). Trimming removed 6 bases at V and 0 bases at J, with 15 bases between. CDR3 length: 15 amino acids. Germline CDR1 and CDR2: DFQATT and SNEGSKA (reference sequence). CDR3 sequence (DNA): TGCAGTGCCCGTCGACGGGGGAGCTCCTACAATGAGCAGTTCTTC. Protein product: CSARRRGSSYNEQFF.

In this sample, this clonotype turned up many times. The rearrangement joins TRBV3-1 to TRBJ2-5, with D unclear. CDR1 and CDR2 (germline): LGHDT, YNNKEL (reference sequence). The CDR3 covers 12 residues. Trimming stripped 1 base from V and 9 bases from J, with 9 bases between. Here the CDR3 reads CASSQGWWAQYF. The DNA for the CDR3 is TGTGCCAGCAGCCAAGGCTGGTGGGCCCAGTACTTC.

This clonotype has ten or more counts. This chain uses TRBV5-1 with TRBJ2-3; the match to TRBD2 covers 7 bases. The CDR3 contains 16 residues. CDR1 is SGHRS and CDR2 is YFSETQ in the germline V gene. V lost 4 bases, J lost 2 bases, and 10 bases stayed unmatched. This chain's CDR3 is CASSPGSGAYTDTQYF. CDR3 nucleotide sequence: TGCGCCAGCAGCCCAGGAAGCGGGGCCTACACAGATACGCAGTATTTT.

This clonotype appeared many times. The chain recombines TRBV7-9 with TRBJ2-7; the D call may be TRBD1 or TRBD2 (5 bases each). This CDR3 has 10 amino acids. CDR1 and CDR2 from the germline V gene are SEHNR and FQNEAQ (reference sequence). The V end was cut by 8 bases, the J end by 4 bases, with 6 bases between. The CDR3 DNA sequence: TGTGCCAGCGGGGGATACGAGCAGTACGTC. Translating it yields CASGGYEQYV.

V is TRBV10-3 and J is TRBJ2-1, with TRBD1 matching over 9 bases. Germline loops: CDR1 ENHRY, CDR2 SYGVKD. V gave up 10 bases and J gave up 10 bases; unmatched junction bases: 5. The CDR3 has 11 residues. The CDR3 here is CASTGGGEQFF. CDR3 DNA: TGTGCCAGCACAGGGGGCGGAGAGCAGTTCTTC.

This chain joins TRBV5-1 and TRBJ1-1, with TRBD1 matching 8 bases. With V trimmed by 6 bases and J by 0 bases, 4 bases remained unmatched. CDR3 size: 14 residues. Germline V gene data show CDR1 as SGHRS and CDR2 as YFSETQ. The CDR3, as DNA: TGCGCCAGCACCTCGACAGGGGTGAACACTGAAGCTTTCTTT. Protein sequence: CASTSTGVNTEAFF.

This clonotype was counted between two and nine times. CDR3 sequence (DNA): TGCGCCAGCAGCTTGGCAATAAGGGGGAGGATGAACACTGAAGCTTTCTTT. Amino acids: CASSLAIRGRMNTEAFF. J is TRBJ1-1 and V is TRBV5-1; a weak D match, TRBD1 (6 bases). This CDR3 has 17 residues. Germline assignment: CDR1 SGHRS and CDR2 YFSETQ. Trimming took 0 bases from V and 0 from J, leaving 15 bases between them.

This clonotype was seen a handful of times. The chain is built from TRBV5-5 and TRBJ2-3; a possible D gene is TRBD1 (5 bases). The CDR3 is 16 amino acids. V lost 5 bases to trimming and J lost 4 bases, with 20 bases between them. Germline CDR1 and CDR2: SGHKS and YYEKEE (reference sequence). CDR3 nucleotides: TGTGCCAGCAGGAGCCGTAACAGGCTCTTACCAGATACGCAGTATTTT. It encodes CASRSRNRLLPDTQYF.

This clonotype was recorded many times. The chain is built from TRBV7-8 and TRBJ2-3, with D possibly called TRBD1 or TRBD2 (5 bases each). Trimming took 0 bases from V and 3 from J, leaving 10 bases between them. The germline gives CDR1 SGHVS, CDR2 FQNEAQ. The CDR3 contains 15 residues. CDR3 amino acids: CASSLAWGKTDTQYF. The CDR3 region has the DNA TGTGCCAGCAGCTTAGCCTGGGGGAAGACAGATACGCAGTATTTT.

Many counts were recorded for this clonotype. The J gene is TRBJ1-2, the V gene TRBV5-1, with D hard to call. CDR1 is SGHRS and CDR2 is YFSETQ in the germline V gene. Deletions cut 4 bases from V and 7 bases from J, with 11 bases between. The CDR3 is 12 residues long. The CDR3 nucleotides are TGCGCCAGCAGCGCCGGGCCTACTGGCTACACCTTC. Translating gives CASSAGPTGYTF.

This clonotype was picked up a small number of times. The gene calls are TRBV10-3 and TRBJ2-3; no reliable D call. Trimming cost V 5 bases and J 11 bases, with 14 bases left between them. This CDR3 contains 12 residues. Germline lookup yields CDR1 ENHRY and CDR2 SYGVKD. CDR3 sequence reads: CAISPTEEMQYF. The CDR3 nucleotides are TGTGCCATCAGTCCCACAGAGGAAATGCAGTATTTT.

The chain uses TRBV9 and TRBJ2-3; unclear D gene. CDR1 and CDR2 (germline): SGDLS, YYNGEE. Trimming removed 0 bases at V and 6 bases at J, with 5 bases between. The CDR3 length is 12 residues. CDR3 protein: CASSVGRDTQYF. CDR3 coding DNA: TGTGCCAGCAGCGTAGGCCGGGATACGCAGTATTTT.

V usage is TRBV12-3 or TRBV12-4 and J usage is TRBJ2-4; D unclear. V dropped 3 bases and J dropped 0 bases, with 12 bases sitting between them. This CDR3 has 16 residues. The CDR3 sequence is CASSFGLLEAKNIQYF. DNA of the CDR3: TGTGCCAGCAGTTTCGGGCTATTGGAAGCCAAAAACATTCAGTACTTC.

This clonotype was seen only once. This rearrangement joins TRBV19 to TRBJ2-3; D ambiguous. This CDR3 region has 14 residues. Trimming cost V 10 bases and J 0 bases, with 14 bases left between them. CDR1 is LNHDA and CDR2 is SQIVND in the germline V gene (reference sequence). CDR3 sequence reads: CATTVRMSTDTQYF. The CDR3 coding sequence is TGTGCCACCACCGTGCGGATGAGCACAGATACGCAGTATTTT.

This clonotype has a handful of counts. The rearrangement uses TRBV7-2 and TRBJ2-2; D not resolved. The germline V and J ends were trimmed by 2 bases and 1 base, with 11 bases remaining between them. Germline V CDR1 and CDR2: SGHTA, FQGNSA. CDR3 length equals 16 residues. The CDR3 sequence: CASSLRRSRNTGELFF. In nucleotides, the CDR3 is TGTGCCAGCAGCTTACGTAGGTCCCGGAACACCGGGGAGCTGTTTTTT.

This clonotype has more than one count but fewer than ten. This chain links TRBV29-1 with TRBJ1-1, with a possible D match to TRBD1 (5 bases). Germline CDR1 SQVTM, CDR2 ANQGSEA. This CDR3 region has 14 residues. Deletions cut 7 bases from V and 3 bases from J, with 18 bases between. The CDR3 sequence: CSAQRTGPDTEAFF. The CDR3 coding sequence is TGCAGCGCACAAAGGACGGGACCGGACACTGAAGCTTTCTTT.

V usage is TRBV4-3 and J usage is TRBJ2-2; no firm D call. From germline, CDR1 is LGHNA and CDR2 YSLEER. CDR3 length equals 15 residues. Between the trimmed V and J ends, which lost 1 base and 0 bases, there was a span of 6 bases. CDR3 DNA: TGCGCCAGCAGCCAAGTTCCCGCGAACACCGGGGAGCTGTTTTTT. This sequence encodes CASSQVPANTGELFF.

The rearrangement uses TRBV12-3 or TRBV12-4 and TRBJ2-5, with D uncertain. This CDR3 comprises 12 residues. With 8 bases removed from V and 4 bases from J, the gap between germline ends came to 11 bases. In nucleotides, the CDR3 is TGTGCCAGCGAAAACAGTGGAGAGACCCAGTACTTC. Encoded protein: CASENSGETQYF.

This clonotype has just a few counts. The chain recombines TRBV6-2 or TRBV6-3 with TRBJ1-5, with D unclear. The ends were cut back, 0 bases at V and 7 bases at J, with 10 bases in the middle. CDR1 is MNHEY, CDR2 SVGEGT, per germline. The CDR3 extends over 14 amino acids. CDR3 nucleotide sequence: TGTGCCAGCAGTTACTCGAACGCCGGACAGCCCCAGCATTTT. Translating gives CASSYSNAGQPQHF.

The DNA for the CDR3 is TGCGCCAGCAGGCGCGAACCGGGGGGAAGTGGAACCGGGGAGCTGTTTTTT. Translating gives CASRREPGGSGTGELFF. The chain has TRBV5-1 and TRBJ2-2; 7 nucleotides line up with TRBD2. Germline CDR1 and CDR2: SGHRS and YFSETQ. The CDR3 loop spans 17 amino acids. Trimming took 5 bases from V and 5 from J; bases not matched to a gene: 15. Complete variable domain (other parts from reference TRBV5-1 and TRBJ2-2): KAGVTQTPRYLIKTRGQQVTLSCSPISGHRSVSWYQQTPGQGLQFLFEYFSETQRNKGNFPGRFSGRQFSNSRSEMNVSTLELGDSALYLCASRREPGGSGTGELFFGEGSRLTVL.

This clonotype showed up just once. The J gene is TRBJ2-1, the V gene TRBV7-8; TRBD1 agrees at 12 bases. Germline loops: CDR1 SGHVS, CDR2 FQNEAQ. J lost 8 bases, V lost 3 bases, and 5 bases had no gene match. The CDR3 consists of 15 residues. The CDR3 nucleotides are TGTGCCAGCAGCTTCGTTAGGGACAGGGGGCATGAGCAGTTCTTC. It encodes CASSFVRDRGHEQFF.